The entry that follows covers one T cell receptor (beta chain) sequence. With 4 bases removed from V and 4 bases from J, the gap between germline ends came to 7 bases. The CDR3 contains 13 residues. Germline V gene sequence: CDR1 SEHNR, CDR2 FQNEAQ (reference sequence). These data originate in a study of T cells in Graves' hyperthyroidism and ophthalmopathy. Recently diagnosed hyperthyroidism of less than 2 months' duration affected patients aged 18 to 65. The source material, RNA transcripts, was used to amplify TCR beta CDR3 regions. The TCR CDR3 was amplified in a first-round RT-PCR using the HTBI primer set. One entry per CDR3 protein, called by TCRdb with MiXCR from the multiplex PCR reads. The data contain about 520,000 distinct CDR3 sequences, about 20% of them singletons.

The origin of this receptor is a man in his late teens or twenties with Graves' hyperthyroidism. The chain has TRBV7-9 and TRBJ2-2, with D unresolved. The sample was blood. In DNA, the CDR3 is TGTGCCAGCAGCTCGAGCTTCACCGGGGAGCTGTTTTTT. It codes for CASSSSFTGELFF.